This entry lists 22 T cell receptor beta chains sequenced from one sample in a study of shared T cell receptors in the human thymus. The table came from immunoSEQ multiplex PCR; TCRdb's copy has only in-frame clones and leaves some out. The sample yields around 730,000 clones, approximately 83% seen once. In addition, the sample was reused for a study of human thymus T cells.

Sequencing was done on a sample of thymocytes. The receptors shown here come from a girl younger than two with a congenital heart defect.

This sequence joins TRBV5-8 and TRBJ1-1; 8 nucleotides match TRBD1. V was pared by 4 bases and J by 0 bases, with 5 bases of the junction left unmatched. The CDR3 runs to 15 residues. Germline CDR1 and CDR2: SGHTS and YDEGEE. The CDR3 coding sequence is TGTGCCAGCAGCCACAGGGGGAAAATGAACACTGAAGCTTTCTTT. Protein sequence: CASSHRGKMNTEAFF.

This clone was seen only once. An end of the junction does not agree with germline; a read error may underlie this. V and J are TRBV19 and TRBJ1-1, with 12 bases that match TRBD1. CDR1 LNHDA and CDR2 SQIVND come from the germline V gene (reference sequence). The CDR3 is 14 amino acids. The CDR3 spells CASSPPGQGAEAFF. CDR3 DNA: TGTGCCAGTAGTCCACCGGGACAGGGGGCTGAGGCTTTCTTT.

This clone was observed a single time. V usage is TRBV7-2 and J usage is TRBJ1-2, with D unclear. V was shortened by 3 bases and J by 3 bases, with 8 bases between the two germline ends. The germline gives CDR1 SGHTA, CDR2 FQGNSA. The CDR3 has 13 amino acids. CDR3 bases: TGTGCCAGCAGCTTGCGGGTTTACTATGGCTACACCTTC. This codes for CASSLRVYYGYTF.

The rearrangement uses TRBV11-1 and TRBJ2-7, with D uncertain. The CDR3 length is 13 residues. In germline, CDR1 is SGHAT, CDR2 FQDESV (reference sequence). V was trimmed by 3 bases and J by 1 base, leaving 7 bases between them. CDR3 nucleotides: TGTGCCAGCAGCTTGGGCAGGTCCTACGAGCAGTACTTC. Translating it yields CASSLGRSYEQYF. The complete variable domain, with remaining parts taken from reference TRBV11-1 and TRBJ2-7, reads EAEVAQSPRYKITEKSQAVAFWCDPISGHATLYWYRQILGQGPELLVQFQDESVVDDSQLPKDRFSAERLKGVDSTLKIQPAELGDSAMYLCASSLGRSYEQYFGPGTRLTVT.

The rearrangement uses TRBV7-2 and TRBJ2-2; 8 bases line up with TRBD2. Trimming removed 2 bases from V and 4 bases from J; junction bases left unmatched: 6. Germline values: CDR1 SGHTA, CDR2 FQGNSA. The CDR3 is 16 amino acids. CDR3 loop: CASSLNRGGRTGELFF. The CDR3 DNA follows: TGTGCCAGCAGCTTAAACCGGGGGGGCCGCACCGGGGAGCTGTTTTTT.

The V and J genes are TRBV4-1 and TRBJ1-1; 12 bases map to TRBD1. The CDR3 has 14 residues. Germline assignment: CDR1 MGHRA and CDR2 YSYEKL. With V trimmed by 4 bases and J by 4 bases, 1 base remained unmatched. The CDR3 coding sequence is TGCGCCAGCAGCCCGGGACAGGGGGCCACTGAAGCTTTCTTT. Amino acids: CASSPGQGATEAFF.

Concerning this clone: The germline gene is not matched at one end of the junction; a read error may be the cause. The chain is built from TRBV18 and TRBJ2-4; 8 nucleotides agree with TRBD1. The germline V gene has CDR1 KGHSH and CDR2 LQKENI. The CDR3 is made up of 18 amino acids. CDR3 sequence reads: CASSSPWTGRTGWNIQYF. The CDR3 nucleotides are TGTGCCAGCTCATCACCTTGGACAGGGAGGACCGGATGGAACATTCAGTACTTC.

This rearrangement joins TRBV11-2 to TRBJ1-1; TRBD1 matches at 7 bases. With 4 bases clipped from V and 8 bases from J, the junction kept 7 bases outside the gene matches. CDR1 is SGHAT and CDR2 is FQNNGV in the germline V gene. The CDR3 has 13 amino acids. The CDR3 loop reads CASSSRKTGEAFF. The CDR3 nucleotides are TGTGCCAGCAGCTCCCGGAAGACAGGGGAAGCTTTCTTT.

The chain carries TRBV5-4 and TRBJ1-1; tentative D call: TRBD1 (5 bases). Germline values: CDR1 SGHNT, CDR2 YYREEE (reference sequence). This CDR3 is 15 amino acids long. V was cut by 1 base and J by 0 bases, with 10 bases left in between. The CDR3 coding sequence is TGTGCCAGCAGCTTGCGTGGGGGGATGAACACTGAAGCTTTCTTT. It specifies CASSLRGGMNTEAFF.

About this clone: This sample includes further DNA sequences coding for the same CDR3. The chain combines TRBV6-4 with TRBJ2-1; 7 nucleotides match TRBD2. Germline-derived CDR1 and CDR2 are MRHNA and SNTAGT. V shed 4 bases and J 1 base; nucleotides not matched to a gene: 4. The CDR3 consists of 15 residues. CDR3 sequence reads: CASSAGGSSYNEQFF. For the CDR3, the DNA is TGTGCCAGCAGTGCCGGGGGGTCTTCCTACAATGAGCAGTTCTTC.

This clone was picked up one time. The gene calls are TRBV4-3 and TRBJ1-2; D is ambiguous. Germline V gives CDR1 LGHNA, CDR2 YSLEER. This CDR3 contains 12 residues. Trimming took off 0 bases at V and 7 bases at J, with 6 bases between the two ends. The CDR3 coding sequence is TGCGCCAGCAGCCAAGAGAGGAGTGGCTACACCTTC. Its translation is CASSQERSGYTF.

The chain recombines TRBV10-3 with TRBJ1-2; no clear D gene. Germline V gene data show CDR1 as ENHRY and CDR2 as SYGVKD. The V end lost 8 bases, the J end lost 4 bases, and 23 bases lay between the germline ends. The CDR3 has 16 residues. The CDR3 region has the DNA TGTGCCATCCTAAGACACGGATCCTATTCTTCCTATGGCTACACCTTC. Translating gives CAILRHGSYSSYGYTF.

The chain uses TRBV19 and TRBJ1-1, with a possible D match to TRBD1 (5 bases). Germline V gene lookup returns CDR1 LNHDA and CDR2 SQIVND (reference sequence). The CDR3 has 14 amino acids. V lost 6 bases and J 4 bases, leaving 15 bases between the germline ends. The CDR3 is CASRADRACTEAFF. The CDR3 DNA reads as TGTGCCAGTAGAGCAGACAGAGCGTGCACTGAAGCTTTCTTT. Based on the CDR3 plus reference TRBV19 and TRBJ1-1, the full variable domain is DGGITQSPKYLFRKEGQNVTLSCEQNLNHDAMYWYRQDPGQGLRLIYYSQIVNDFQKGDIAEGYSVSREKKESFPLTVTSAQKNPTAFYLCASRADRACTEAFFGQGTRLTVV.

This chain uses TRBV7-2 with TRBJ2-7, with D perhaps matching TRBD1 (5 bases). CDR3 length equals 14 residues. Between the trimmed V and J ends, which lost 4 bases and 6 bases, there was a span of 16 bases. The germline gives CDR1 SGHTA, CDR2 FQGNSA. The CDR3 loop reads CASSSPGIFSEQYF. The CDR3 DNA follows: TGTGCCAGCAGCTCCCCAGGGATCTTTTCCGAGCAGTACTTC.

The DNA of the CDR3 is TGCGCCAGCAGCCCGTACGGAGACAGGAACTACGAGCAGTACTTC. Translating it yields CASSPYGDRNYEQYF. The rearrangement uses TRBV4-1 and TRBJ2-7; TRBD1 might be the D (6 bases). V shed 4 bases and J shed 3 bases, with 16 bases lying between them. The CDR3 totals 15 residues. Germline lookup yields CDR1 MGHRA and CDR2 YSYEKL.

The chain employs TRBV5-1 and TRBJ2-3, with a weak D call TRBD1 (6 bases). CDR3 length: 16 amino acids. Between the trimmed V and J ends, which lost 4 bases and 1 base, there was a span of 16 bases. Germline V CDR1 and CDR2: SGHRS, YFSETQ. CDR3 coding DNA: TGCGCCAGCAGCGCCGCAGGGGAAGAGGGCACAGATACGCAGTATTTT. Protein sequence: CASSAAGEEGTDTQYF. The variable domain in full, with the rest retrieved from reference TRBV5-1 and TRBJ2-3, is KAGVTQTPRYLIKTRGQQVTLSCSPISGHRSVSWYQQTPGQGLQFLFEYFSETQRNKGNFPGRFSGRQFSNSRSEMNVSTLELGDSALYLCASSAAGEEGTDTQYFGPGTRLTVL.

The chain is built from TRBV6-1 and TRBJ1-2; 7 nucleotides agree with TRBD1. Trimming cost V 1 base and J 7 bases; bases outside gene matches: 15. Germline CDR1 MNHNS, CDR2 SASEGT. The CDR3 spans 17 residues. CDR3 sequence: CASSEGGGQAFSAGYTF. CDR3 coding DNA: TGTGCCAGCAGTGAAGGGGGCGGACAGGCTTTTTCAGCTGGCTACACCTTC.

V is TRBV15 and J is TRBJ2-1; 9 nucleotides align to TRBD1. V lost 0 bases, J lost 2 bases, and 11 bases stayed unmatched. CDR3 size: 19 residues. Germline CDR1 LNHNV, CDR2 YYDKDF (reference sequence). The CDR3 protein is CATSREDRGAGRTYNEQFF. CDR3 DNA: TGTGCCACCAGCAGAGAAGACAGGGGGGCCGGCCGGACCTACAATGAGCAGTTCTTC. The variable domain in full, completed from reference TRBV15 and TRBJ2-1, reads DAMVIQNPRYQVTQFGKPVTLSCSQTLNHNVMYWYQQKSSQAPKLLFHYYDKDFNNEADTPDNFQSRRPNTSFCFLDIRSPGLGDTAMYLCATSREDRGAGRTYNEQFFGPGTRLTVL.

This clone has a single count. This chain links TRBV6-1 with TRBJ1-3; 9 positions match TRBD1. This CDR3 is built from 15 residues. Trimming at V came to 6 bases and at J to 2 bases, leaving 5 bases not matched to a gene. The germline V gene encodes CDR1 MNHNS and CDR2 SASEGT. In DNA, the CDR3 is TGTGCCAGCAGCGGGGACAGGGTGGCTGGAAACACCATATATTTT. Protein: CASSGDRVAGNTIYF.

The gene calls are TRBV7-9 and TRBJ1-1, with D unclear. V lost 4 bases and J lost 11, with 20 bases in between. The CDR3 totals 14 residues. Looked up from germline, CDR1 is SEHNR and CDR2 is FQNEAQ (reference sequence). The CDR3 loop reads CASSWSARLRVAFF. CDR3 coding DNA: TGTGCCAGCAGCTGGTCGGCCCGACTTCGAGTGGCTTTCTTT.

The rearrangement links TRBV10-2 to TRBJ2-2, with TRBD2 matching over 14 bases. CDR1 is WSHSY, CDR2 SAAADI, per germline. After removal of 5 bases from V and 4 bases from J, the junction contained 9 bases not matched to a gene. The CDR3 is made up of 18 amino acids. Here the CDR3 DNA reads TGCGCCAGCAGTCCCGGGACTAGCGGGGGACCCCCCACCGGGGAGCTGTTTTTT. Protein sequence: CASSPGTSGGPPTGELFF.

This chain joins TRBV5-6 and TRBJ1-5; TRBD1 is a possible D gene (5 bases). The CDR3 contains 16 residues. V was shortened by 1 base and J by 3 bases, with 14 bases between the two germline ends. The germline CDR1 and CDR2 sequences are SGHDT and YYEEEE. In DNA form, the CDR3 reads TGTGCCAGCAGCTTGTTGGGGGAGGCGGACAATCAGCCCCAGCATTTT. This encodes CASSLLGEADNQPQHF.